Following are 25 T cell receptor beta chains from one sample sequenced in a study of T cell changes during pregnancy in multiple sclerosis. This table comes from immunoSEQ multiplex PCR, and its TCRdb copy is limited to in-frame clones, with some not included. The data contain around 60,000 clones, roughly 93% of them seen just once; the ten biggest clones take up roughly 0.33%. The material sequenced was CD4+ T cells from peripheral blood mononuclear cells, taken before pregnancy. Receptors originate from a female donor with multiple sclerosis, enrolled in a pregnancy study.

CDR3 bases: TGCAGCGTTGAAGCCCCTTTCGGCAGGAGGAGCACAGATACGCAGTATTTT. This encodes CSVEAPFGRRSTDTQYF. This rearrangement joins TRBV29-1 to TRBJ2-3; TRBD2 is a possible D gene (5 bases). CDR1 and CDR2 (germline): SQVTM, ANQGSEA. The CDR3 consists of 17 residues. Deletions cut 1 base from V and 0 bases from J, with 17 bases between.

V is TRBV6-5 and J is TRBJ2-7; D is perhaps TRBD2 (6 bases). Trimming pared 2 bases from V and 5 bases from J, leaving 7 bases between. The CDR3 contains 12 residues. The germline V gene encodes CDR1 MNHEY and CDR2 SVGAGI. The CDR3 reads CASSYGGNEQYF. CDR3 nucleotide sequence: TGTGCCAGCAGTTACGGAGGGAACGAGCAGTACTTC.

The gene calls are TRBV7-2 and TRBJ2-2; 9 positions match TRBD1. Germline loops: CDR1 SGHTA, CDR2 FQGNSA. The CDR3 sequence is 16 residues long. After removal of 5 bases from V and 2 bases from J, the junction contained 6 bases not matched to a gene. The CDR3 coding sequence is TGTGCCAGCAGCCGACAGGGGGTTGTTAACACCGGGGAGCTGTTTTTT. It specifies CASSRQGVVNTGELFF.

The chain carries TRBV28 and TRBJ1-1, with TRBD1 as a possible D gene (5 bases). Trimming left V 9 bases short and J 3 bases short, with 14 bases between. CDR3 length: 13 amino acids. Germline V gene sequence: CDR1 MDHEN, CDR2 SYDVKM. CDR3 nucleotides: TGTGCCAGTGGGGGGGTCCGCTACACTGAAGCTTTCTTT. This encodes CASGGVRYTEAFF.

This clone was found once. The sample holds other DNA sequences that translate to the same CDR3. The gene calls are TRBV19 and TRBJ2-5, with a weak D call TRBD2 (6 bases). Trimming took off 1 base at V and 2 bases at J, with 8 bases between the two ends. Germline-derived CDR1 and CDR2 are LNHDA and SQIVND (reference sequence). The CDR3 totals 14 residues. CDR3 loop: CASSIGRGQETQYF. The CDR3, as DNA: TGTGCCAGTAGTATAGGACGGGGGCAAGAGACCCAGTACTTC.

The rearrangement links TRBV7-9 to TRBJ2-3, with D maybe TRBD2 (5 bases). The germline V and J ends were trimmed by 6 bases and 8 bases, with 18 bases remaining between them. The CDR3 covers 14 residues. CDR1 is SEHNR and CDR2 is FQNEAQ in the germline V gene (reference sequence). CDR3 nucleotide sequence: TGTGCCAGCAGTTCCGGAGGAGCAAGGAGTACGCAGTATTTT. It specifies CASSSGGARSTQYF.

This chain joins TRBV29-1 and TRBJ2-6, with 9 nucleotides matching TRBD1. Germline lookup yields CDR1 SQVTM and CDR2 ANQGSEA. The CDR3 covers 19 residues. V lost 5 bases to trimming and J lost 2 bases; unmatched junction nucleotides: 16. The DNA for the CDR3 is TGCAGCGTTTTGGGGATACCGGGACAGGGAGGCCCTGGGGCCAACGTCCTGACTTTC. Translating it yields CSVLGIPGQGGPGANVLTF.

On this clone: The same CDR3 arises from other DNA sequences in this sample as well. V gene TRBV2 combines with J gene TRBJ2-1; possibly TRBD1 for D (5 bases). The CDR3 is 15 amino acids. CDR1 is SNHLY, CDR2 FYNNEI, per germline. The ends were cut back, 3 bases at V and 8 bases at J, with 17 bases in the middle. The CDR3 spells CASSEAGLERYEQFF. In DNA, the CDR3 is TGTGCCAGCAGTGAGGCAGGGTTGGAGAGATATGAGCAGTTCTTC.

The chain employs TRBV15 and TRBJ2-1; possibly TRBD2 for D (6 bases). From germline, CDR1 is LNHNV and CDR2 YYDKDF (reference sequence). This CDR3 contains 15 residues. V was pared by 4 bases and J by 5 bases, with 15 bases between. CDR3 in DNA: TGTGCCACCAGCATTCCGGGCGGGGTCAACAATGAGCAGTTCTTC. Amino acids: CATSIPGGVNNEQFF.

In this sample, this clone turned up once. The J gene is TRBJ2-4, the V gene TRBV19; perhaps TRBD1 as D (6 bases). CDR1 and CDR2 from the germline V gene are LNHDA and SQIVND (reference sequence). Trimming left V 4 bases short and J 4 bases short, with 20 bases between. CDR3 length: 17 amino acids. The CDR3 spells CASSSPDLTGGKNIQYF. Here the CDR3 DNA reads TGTGCCAGTAGTAGCCCCGACCTGACAGGAGGTAAAAACATTCAGTACTTC.

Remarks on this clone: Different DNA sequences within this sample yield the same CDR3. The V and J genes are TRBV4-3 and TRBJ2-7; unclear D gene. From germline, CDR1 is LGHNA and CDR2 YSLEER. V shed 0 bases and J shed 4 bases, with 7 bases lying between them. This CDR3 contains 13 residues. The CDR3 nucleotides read TGCGCCAGCAGCCAAGATAGAGGTTACGAGCAGTACTTC. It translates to CASSQDRGYEQYF.

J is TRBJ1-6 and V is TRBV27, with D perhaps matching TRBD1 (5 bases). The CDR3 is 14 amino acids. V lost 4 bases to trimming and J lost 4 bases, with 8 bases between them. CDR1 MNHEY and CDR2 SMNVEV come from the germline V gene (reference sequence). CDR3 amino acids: CASSSGGYNSPLHF. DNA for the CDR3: TGTGCCAGCAGTTCGGGGGGGTATAATTCACCCCTCCACTTT.

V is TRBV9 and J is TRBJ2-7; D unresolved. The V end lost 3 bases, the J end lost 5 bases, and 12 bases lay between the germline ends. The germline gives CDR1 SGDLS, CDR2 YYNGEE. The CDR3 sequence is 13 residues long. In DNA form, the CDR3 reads TGTGCCAGCAGCGCGATACCTAGTCACGAGCAGTACTTC. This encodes CASSAIPSHEQYF.

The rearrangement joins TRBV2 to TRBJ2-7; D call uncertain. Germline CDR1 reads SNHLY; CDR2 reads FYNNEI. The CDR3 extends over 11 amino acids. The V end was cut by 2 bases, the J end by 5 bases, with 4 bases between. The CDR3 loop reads CASSEYNEQYF. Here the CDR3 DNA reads TGTGCCAGCAGTGAATATAACGAGCAGTACTTC.

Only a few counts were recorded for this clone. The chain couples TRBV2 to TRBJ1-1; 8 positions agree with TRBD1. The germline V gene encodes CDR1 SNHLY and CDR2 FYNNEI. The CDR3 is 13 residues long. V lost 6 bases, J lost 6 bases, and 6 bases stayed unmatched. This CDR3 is CASRDRDISEAFF. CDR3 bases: TGTGCCAGCAGGGACAGGGACATTTCTGAAGCTTTCTTT.

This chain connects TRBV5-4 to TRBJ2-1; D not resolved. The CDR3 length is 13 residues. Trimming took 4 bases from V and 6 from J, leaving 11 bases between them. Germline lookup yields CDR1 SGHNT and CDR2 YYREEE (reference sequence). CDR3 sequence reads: CASSDTQSNEQFF. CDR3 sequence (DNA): TGTGCCAGCAGCGATACACAGTCCAATGAGCAGTTCTTC.

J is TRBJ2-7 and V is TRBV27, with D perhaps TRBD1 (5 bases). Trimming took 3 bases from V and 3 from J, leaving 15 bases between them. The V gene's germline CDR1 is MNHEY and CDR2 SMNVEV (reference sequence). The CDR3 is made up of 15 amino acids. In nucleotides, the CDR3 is TGTGCCAGCAGTTTGGCAACAGGAAAGAACTACGAGCAGTACTTC. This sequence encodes CASSLATGKNYEQYF.

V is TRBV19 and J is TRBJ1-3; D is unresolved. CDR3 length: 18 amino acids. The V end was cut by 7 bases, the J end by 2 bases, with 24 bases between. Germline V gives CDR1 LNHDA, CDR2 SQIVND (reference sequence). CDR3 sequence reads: CASTYSGGRNIPGNTIYF. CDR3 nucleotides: TGTGCCAGTACCTATAGCGGAGGCAGGAATATCCCTGGAAACACCATATATTTT.

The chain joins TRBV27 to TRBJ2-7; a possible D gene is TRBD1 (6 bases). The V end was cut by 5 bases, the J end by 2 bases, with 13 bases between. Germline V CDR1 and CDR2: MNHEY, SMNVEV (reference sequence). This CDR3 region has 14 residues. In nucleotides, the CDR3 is TGTGCCAGCAGTCGCCGACAGGACACCTACGAGCAGTACTTC. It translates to CASSRRQDTYEQYF.

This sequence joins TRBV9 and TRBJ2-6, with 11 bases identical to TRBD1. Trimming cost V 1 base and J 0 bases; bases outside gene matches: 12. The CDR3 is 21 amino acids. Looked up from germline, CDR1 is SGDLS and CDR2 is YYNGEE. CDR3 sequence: CASSVSPGTGGLGSGANVLTF. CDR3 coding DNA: TGTGCCAGCAGCGTAAGCCCCGGGACAGGGGGTTTGGGCTCTGGGGCCAACGTCCTGACTTTC.

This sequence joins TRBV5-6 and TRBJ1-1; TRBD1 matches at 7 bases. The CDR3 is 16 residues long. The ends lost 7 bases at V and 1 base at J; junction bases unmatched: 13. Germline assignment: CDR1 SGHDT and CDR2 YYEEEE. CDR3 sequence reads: CASQTGPARPNTEAFF. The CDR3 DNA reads TGTGCCAGCCAGACAGGGCCCGCGCGTCCGAACACTGAAGCTTTCTTT. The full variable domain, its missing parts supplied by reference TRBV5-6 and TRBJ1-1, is DAGVTQSPTHLIKTRGQQVTLRCSPKSGHDTVSWYQQALGQGPQFIFQYYEEEERQRGNFPDRFSGHQFPNYSSELNVNALLLGDSALYLCASQTGPARPNTEAFFGQGTRLTVV.

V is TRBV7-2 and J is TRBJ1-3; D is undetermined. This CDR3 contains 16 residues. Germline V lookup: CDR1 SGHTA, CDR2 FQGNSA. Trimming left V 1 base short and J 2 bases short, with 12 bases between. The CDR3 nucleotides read TGTGCCAGCAGCTTAGGTCCCCCGCAGGCTGGAAACACCATATATTTT. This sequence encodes CASSLGPPQAGNTIYF.

The CDR3, as DNA: TGTGCCAGCAGCCCAGGACAGGTTATCTCTGGGGCCAACGTCCTGACTTTC. Translating it yields CASSPGQVISGANVLTF. This chain connects TRBV9 to TRBJ2-6; 7 nucleotides agree with TRBD1. The V gene's germline CDR1 is SGDLS and CDR2 YYNGEE. The CDR3 is 17 residues long. The V and J ends lost 4 bases and 0 bases, in that order; junction bases with no gene match: 7. The variable domain in full, with the rest retrieved from reference TRBV9 and TRBJ2-6, is DSGVTQTPKHLITATGQRVTLRCSPRSGDLSVYWYQQSLDQGLQFLIQYYNGEERAKGNILERFSAQQFPDLHSELNLSSLELGDSALYFCASSPGQVISGANVLTFGAGSRLTVL.

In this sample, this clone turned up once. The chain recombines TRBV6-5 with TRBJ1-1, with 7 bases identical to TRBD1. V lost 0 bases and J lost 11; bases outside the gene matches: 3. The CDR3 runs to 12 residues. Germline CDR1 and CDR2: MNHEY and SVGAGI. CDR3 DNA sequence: TGTGCCAGCAGTTACTCGACAGGGTATGCTTTCTTT. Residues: CASSYSTGYAFF.

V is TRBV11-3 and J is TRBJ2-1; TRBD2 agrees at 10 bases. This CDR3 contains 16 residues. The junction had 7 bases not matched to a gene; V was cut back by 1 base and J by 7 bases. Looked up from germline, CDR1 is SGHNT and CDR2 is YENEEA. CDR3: CASSLVSSGRENEQFF. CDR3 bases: TGTGCCAGCAGCTTAGTTTCAAGCGGGAGGGAGAATGAGCAGTTCTTC.